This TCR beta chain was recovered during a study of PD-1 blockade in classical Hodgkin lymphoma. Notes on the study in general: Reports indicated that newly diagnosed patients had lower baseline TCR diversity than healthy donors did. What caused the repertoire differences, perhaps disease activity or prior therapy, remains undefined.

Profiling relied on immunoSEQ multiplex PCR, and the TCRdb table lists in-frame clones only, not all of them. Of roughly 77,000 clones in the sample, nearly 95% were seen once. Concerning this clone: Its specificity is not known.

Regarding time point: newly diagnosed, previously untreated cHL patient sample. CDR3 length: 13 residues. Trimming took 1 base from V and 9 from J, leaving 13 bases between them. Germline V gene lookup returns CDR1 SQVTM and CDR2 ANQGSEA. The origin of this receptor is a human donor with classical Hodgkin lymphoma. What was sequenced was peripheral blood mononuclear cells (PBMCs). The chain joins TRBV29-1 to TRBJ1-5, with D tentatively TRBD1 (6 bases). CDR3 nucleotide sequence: TGCAGCGTTGAAGTTCTTGGAGGGGGGCCCCAGCATTTT. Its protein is CSVEVLGGGPQHF. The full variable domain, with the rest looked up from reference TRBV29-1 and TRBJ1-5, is SAVISQKPSRDICQRGTSLTIQCQVDSQVTMMFWYRQQPGQSLTLIATANQGSEATYESGFVIDKFPISRPNLTFSTLTVSNMSPEDSSIYLCSVEVLGGGPQHFGDGTRLSIL.